The present entry profiles one T cell receptor beta chain with its context. The antigen is not known. The germline V gene has CDR1 SGHTA and CDR2 FQGNSA. The CDR3 consists of 13 residues. Trimming took 4 bases from V and 6 from J, leaving 9 bases between them. This sample stems from a study of T cell responses to AZD1222 COVID-19 vaccine. Whole-study findings and limits: Donors were largely white British and mainly female; clonal diversity was possibly underestimated. Increases in Spike-specific TCR breadth and depth were seen after two AZD1222 doses.

Repertoires were generated with immunoSEQ multiplex PCR, while TCRdb's copy carries only in-frame clones and drops some. This table has roughly 110,000 clones, 90% appearing once. Second-dose intervals of approximately 4 or approximately 12 weeks were pooled. Source: peripheral blood, taken 28 days after the second AZD1222 dose. The J gene is TRBJ2-2, the V gene TRBV7-2; TRBD1 or TRBD2 may be the D gene (5 bases each). The TCR sequence derives from an adult who received the AZD1222 COVID-19 vaccine. CDR3 protein: CASSSGPPGELFF. Written as DNA, the CDR3 is TGTGCCAGCAGCTCGGGGCCTCCCGGGGAGCTGTTTTTT. Full variable domain (missing parts from reference TRBV7-2 and TRBJ2-2): GAGVSQSPSNKVTEKGKDVELRCDPISGHTALYWYRQSLGQGLEFLIYFQGNSAPDKSGLPSDRFSAERTGGSVSTLTIQRTQQEDSAVYLCASSSGPPGELFFGEGSRLTVL.